This is a list of T cell receptor beta chains from one sample in a study of long-term antiretroviral therapy in people with HIV. The data were produced by immunoSEQ multiplex PCR, yet TCRdb's version contains in-frame clones alone and is incomplete. Counted here are 20,000 to 30,000 clones, more than 65% occurring once; the ten biggest clones make up 2% to 2.5%. Material: unsorted PBMCs, obtained 3 years after starting antiretroviral therapy. The receptor set was obtained from a man between 45 and 60 years old with HIV. Both conserved end residues are part of each CDR3. The D gene is left open where the match is weak. Part of the rows lack a size; the others show once, few, many or a class for expanded clones.

clone_size | d_call | v_call | cdr3_aa
- | TRBD1 | TRBV7-2 | CASSPSQGARETQYF
- | - | TRBV11-3 | CASSLDGAAQETQYF
- | - | TRBV19 | CASSFHPGQRNQPQHF
- | - | TRBV18 | CASSPGQRIETQYF
- | - | TRBV28 | CASRRDSSQSYEQYF
- | - | TRBV28 | CASSLGEPNQPQHF
- | TRBD1 | TRBV19 | CASSVGTVYEQYF
few | TRBD1 | TRBV6-1 | CASSGDRGQTNYGYTF
- | - | TRBV25-1 | CASTGGLSSPNTEAFF
- | - | TRBV28 | CASTTSPPDTQYF
- | TRBD1 | TRBV5-6 | CASRKPGQGNYGYTF